A selection of T cell receptor beta chains follows, all from one sample in a study of blood T cell repertoires in COVID-19. Method: immunoSEQ multiplex PCR; TCRdb's copy keeps in-frame clones and lacks some. The table records 350,000 or so clones, about nine tenths of them present only once. Sequencing was performed on PBMCs or T cells enriched from blood (not recorded which). These TCRs come from a woman aged 25 to 39 who had been exposed to COVID-19. Both conserved end residues are part of each CDR3. The D gene is left open where the match is weak. The size entry is marked missing in some rows and otherwise reads once, few, many or a size class.

size: NA; J: TRBJ2-7; V: TRBV28; D: NA; DNA: TGTGCCAGCGGAGGCGGAGGTTCCTCCTACGAGCAGTACTTC; CDR3: CASGGGGSSYEQYF
size: few; J: TRBJ1-2; V: TRBV28; D: TRBD1; DNA: TGTGCCAGCAGTCGATTGACAGGGCTTTATGGCTACACCTTC; CDR3: CASSRLTGLYGYTF
size: once; J: TRBJ2-2; V: TRBV19; D: NA; DNA: TGTGCCAGTAGCCGCGCGGGGGCGAGTTACACCGGGGAGCTGTTTTTT; CDR3: CASSRAGASYTGELFF
size: NA; J: TRBJ1-2; V: TRBV2; D: TRBD1; DNA: TGTGCCAGCAGTGACAGGGGGCGCGACTATGGCTACACCTTC; CDR3: CASSDRGRDYGYTF
size: NA; J: TRBJ2-3; V: TRBV12-3/TRBV12-4; D: NA; DNA: TGTGCCAGCAGTTTAGACTATATTCCGCAGTATTTT; CDR3: CASSLDYIPQYF
size: NA; J: TRBJ2-7; V: TRBV7-3; D: NA; DNA: TGTGCCAGCAGCTCGGAGGAGCAGTACTTC; CDR3: CASSSEEQYF
size: NA; J: TRBJ2-1; V: TRBV18; D: NA; DNA: TGTGCCAGCTCACCGCCGGGATGGGGGGAAAATGAGCAGTTCTTC; CDR3: CASSPPGWGENEQFF
size: few; J: TRBJ2-7; V: TRBV5-5; D: TRBD2; DNA: TGTGCCAGCTTCCCCCGTGGCGGGAGGTTCTACGAGCAGTACTTC; CDR3: CASFPRGGRFYEQYF
size: NA; J: TRBJ2-5; V: TRBV6-2/TRBV6-3; D: TRBD2; DNA: TGTGCCAGCAGTTACTCCGGTCCGGGACTAGCGGGAGGGTCAGAGACCCAGTACTTC; CDR3: CASSYSGPGLAGGSETQYF
size: once; J: TRBJ1-2; V: TRBV30; D: NA; DNA: TGTGCCTGGTGGGCTGCAGGGGATCCTGGCTACACCTTC; CDR3: CAWWAAGDPGYTF
size: NA; J: TRBJ2-7; V: TRBV10-1; D: TRBD1; DNA: TGCGCCAGCAGCACGGGACAGGGGAGCGAGCAGTACTTC; CDR3: CASSTGQGSEQYF
size: NA; J: TRBJ2-7; V: TRBV21-1; D: NA; DNA: TGTGCCAGCAGCAAACCAAGGGACACGGCCTACGAGCAGTACTTC; CDR3: CASSKPRDTAYEQYF
size: NA; J: TRBJ1-3; V: TRBV19; D: NA; DNA: TGTGCCAGTAGAGCGTCGGGTGGCCCTGGAAACACCATATATTTT; CDR3: CASRASGGPGNTIYF
size: NA; J: TRBJ2-2; V: TRBV9; D: TRBD1; DNA: TGTGCCAGCAGCCCGTGGACAGGGGACATTGGGGAGCTGTTTTTT; CDR3: CASSPWTGDIGELFF